This entry lists 23 T cell receptor beta chains sequenced from one sample in a study of a mutant IDH1 vaccine in newly diagnosed glioma. These receptors have no known antigen. Produced via immunoSEQ multiplex PCR; TCRdb's table is partial and in-frame only. This sample has about 54,000 clones, with roughly 84% found just once. Specified time point: week 35, safety follow-up. The study gave 300 ug of mutant IDH1 20-mer peptide per vaccine dose, with topical imiquimod. The starting material was PBMCs, obtained from a glioma patient whose treatment included an IDH1 peptide vaccine. The origin of the receptors is a young woman with glioma.

The chain combines TRBV7-2 with TRBJ1-2; D gene uncertain. Germline V gene lookup returns CDR1 SGHTA and CDR2 FQGNSA. With 1 base removed from V and 6 bases from J, the gap between germline ends came to 9 bases. CDR3 length: 13 residues. The chain's CDR3 is CASSLGGMDGYTF. The CDR3 nucleotides are TGTGCCAGCAGCTTAGGAGGGATGGATGGCTACACCTTC.

J is TRBJ2-3 and V is TRBV9; D is possibly TRBD2 (6 bases). Looked up from germline, CDR1 is SGDLS and CDR2 is YYNGEE. The CDR3 extends over 15 amino acids. Trimming cost V 3 bases and J 5 bases, with 16 bases left between them. The chain's CDR3 is CASSGVRGSLDTQYF. CDR3 in DNA: TGTGCCAGCAGCGGAGTGCGGGGAAGTTTAGATACGCAGTATTTT. Based on the CDR3 plus reference TRBV9 and TRBJ2-3, the full variable domain is DSGVTQTPKHLITATGQRVTLRCSPRSGDLSVYWYQQSLDQGLQFLIQYYNGEERAKGNILERFSAQQFPDLHSELNLSSLELGDSALYFCASSGVRGSLDTQYFGPGTRLTVL.

This chain joins TRBV9 and TRBJ2-3, with TRBD2 matching 12 bases. This CDR3 comprises 17 residues. Per the germline V gene, CDR1 is SGDLS and CDR2 is YYNGEE. J lost 4 bases, V lost 0 bases, and 6 bases had no gene match. CDR3 nucleotides: TGTGCCAGCAGCGTAGACCTAGCGGGGGGGCCCGCAGATACGCAGTATTTT. It codes for CASSVDLAGGPADTQYF. Using reference TRBV9 and TRBJ2-3 for the parts outside the CDR3, the full variable domain is DSGVTQTPKHLITATGQRVTLRCSPRSGDLSVYWYQQSLDQGLQFLIQYYNGEERAKGNILERFSAQQFPDLHSELNLSSLELGDSALYFCASSVDLAGGPADTQYFGPGTRLTVL.

The chain carries TRBV19 and TRBJ2-3; D is unclear. Germline CDR1 reads LNHDA; CDR2 reads SQIVND (reference sequence). The ends were cut back, 3 bases at V and 8 bases at J, with 9 bases in the middle. This CDR3 contains 12 residues. This CDR3 is CASSMDRVTQYF. In DNA form, the CDR3 reads TGTGCCAGTAGTATGGATAGGGTTACGCAGTATTTT. Supplemented by reference TRBV19 and TRBJ2-3, the full variable domain reads DGGITQSPKYLFRKEGQNVTLSCEQNLNHDAMYWYRQDPGQGLRLIYYSQIVNDFQKGDIAEGYSVSREKKESFPLTVTSAQKNPTAFYLCASSMDRVTQYFGPGTRLTVL.

The chain combines TRBV18 with TRBJ1-1; D remains unclear. Trimming pared 1 base from V and 1 base from J, leaving 7 bases between. This CDR3 region has 14 residues. Germline lookup yields CDR1 KGHSH and CDR2 LQKENI. The CDR3 loop is CASSPLAENTEAFF. In DNA, the CDR3 is TGTGCCAGCTCACCACTGGCCGAGAACACTGAAGCTTTCTTT. Based on the CDR3 plus reference TRBV18 and TRBJ1-1, the full variable domain is NAGVMQNPRHLVRRRGQEARLRCSPMKGHSHVYWYRQLPEEGLKFMVYLQKENIIDESGMPKERFSAEFPKEGPSILRIQQVVRGDSAAYFCASSPLAENTEAFFGQGTRLTVV.

The rearrangement uses TRBV19 and TRBJ1-1, with D perhaps TRBD1 (5 bases). CDR3 length: 12 amino acids. The V gene lost 10 bases and the J gene lost 3 bases, with 12 bases spanning the gap. Germline assignment: CDR1 LNHDA and CDR2 SQIVND (reference sequence). The CDR3 here is CATREGYTEAFF. For the CDR3, the DNA is TGTGCCACCAGGGAAGGGTACACTGAAGCTTTCTTT.

The gene calls are TRBV7-9 and TRBJ2-2; D possibly corresponds to TRBD2 (7 bases). The CDR3 length is 16 residues. V lost 8 bases and J 5 bases, leaving 21 bases between the germline ends. CDR1 is SEHNR, CDR2 FQNEAQ, per germline (reference sequence). CDR3 protein: CASDPSGGPRTGELFF. The CDR3 DNA is TGTGCCAGCGACCCCTCGGGGGGCCCTAGGACCGGGGAGCTGTTTTTT.

The rearrangement uses TRBV7-9 and TRBJ2-3; D is uncertain. V lost 5 bases and J lost 6, with 9 bases in between. This CDR3 has 12 residues. CDR1 and CDR2 (germline): SEHNR, FQNEAQ (reference sequence). CDR3 residues: CASSPLGDTQYF. The CDR3 DNA is TGTGCCAGCAGCCCTTTAGGGGATACGCAGTATTTT.

The rearrangement links TRBV6-5 to TRBJ1-5; D remains ambiguous. V lost 6 bases and J lost 2, with 5 bases in between. This CDR3 has 12 residues. Germline loops: CDR1 MNHEY, CDR2 SVGAGI. The DNA for the CDR3 is TGTGCCAGCAGGACGGGCAATCAGCCCCAGCATTTT. It translates to CASRTGNQPQHF.

This clone was picked up one time. The gene calls are TRBV4-1 and TRBJ2-3, with 9 bases that match TRBD2. Trimming took 1 base from V and 3 from J; bases not matched to a gene: 2. CDR1 and CDR2 (germline): MGHRA, YSYEKL. The CDR3 loop spans 15 amino acids. The CDR3 reads CASSQATSGTDTQYF. The CDR3 coding sequence is TGCGCCAGCAGCCAAGCGACTAGCGGAACAGATACGCAGTATTTT.

This clone was recorded a few times. The J gene is TRBJ1-1, the V gene TRBV27, with TRBD1 matching over 9 bases. Trimming removed 7 bases from V and 1 base from J; junction bases left unmatched: 7. The V gene's germline CDR1 is MNHEY and CDR2 SMNVEV (reference sequence). The CDR3 sequence is 15 residues long. The CDR3 DNA follows: TGTGCCAGCAATCCCACAGGGGGCTGGAACACTGAAGCTTTCTTT. Its protein is CASNPTGGWNTEAFF.

V gene TRBV7-2 combines with J gene TRBJ2-2, with a tentative D call TRBD2 (5 bases). The CDR3 extends over 14 amino acids. The V end lost 4 bases, the J end lost 2 bases, and 8 bases lay between the germline ends. Germline CDR1 SGHTA, CDR2 FQGNSA. Here the CDR3 DNA reads TGTGCCAGCAGCTATGGACTCAACACCGGGGAGCTGTTTTTT. This sequence encodes CASSYGLNTGELFF.

This chain connects TRBV6-1 to TRBJ1-2, with D hard to call. The V gene's germline CDR1 is MNHNS and CDR2 SASEGT. Trimming pared 0 bases from V and 0 bases from J, leaving 11 bases between. The CDR3 is made up of 16 amino acids. The CDR3: CASSEARQAPNYGYTF. The CDR3 DNA is TGTGCCAGCAGTGAAGCGCGGCAGGCGCCTAACTATGGCTACACCTTC.

This clone was seen a few times. This chain links TRBV5-1 with TRBJ1-1; 8 nucleotides align to TRBD1. V shed 2 bases and J 2 bases; nucleotides not matched to a gene: 8. The CDR3 covers 16 residues. Germline values: CDR1 SGHRS, CDR2 YFSETQ. The CDR3, as DNA: TGCGCCAGCAGCTTACGACAGGGGAGCGGAAACACTGAAGCTTTCTTT. Translated, it gives CASSLRQGSGNTEAFF.

The chain carries TRBV9 and TRBJ2-5, with a possible D match to TRBD1 (7 bases). The V gene's germline CDR1 is SGDLS and CDR2 YYNGEE. The CDR3 totals 17 residues. V was clipped by 0 bases and J by 4 bases, with 19 bases between them. CDR3 sequence (DNA): TGTGCCAGCAGCGTAGGGGCAGCAGGGGGGAGAGGAGAGACCCAGTACTTC. Translated: CASSVGAAGGRGETQYF.

The rearrangement uses TRBV7-2 and TRBJ1-1; perhaps TRBD1 as D (5 bases). The length of the CDR3 is 15 residues. Looked up from germline, CDR1 is SGHTA and CDR2 is FQGNSA. V was shortened by 5 bases and J by 2 bases, with 15 bases between the two germline ends. CDR3 amino acids: CASSRGRGPNTEAFF. CDR3 in DNA: TGTGCCAGCAGCCGCGGTCGGGGCCCTAACACTGAAGCTTTCTTT.

The chain employs TRBV4-3 and TRBJ2-1; 8 nucleotides match TRBD1. The CDR3 contains 17 residues. V lost 2 bases to trimming and J lost 9 bases; unmatched junction nucleotides: 15. Germline V CDR1 and CDR2: LGHNA, YSLEER. CDR3 region: CASSQNRDRSVVGEQFF. The DNA for the CDR3 is TGCGCCAGCAGCCAAAACCGGGACAGGAGTGTTGTGGGTGAGCAGTTCTTC.

The J gene is TRBJ2-7, the V gene TRBV5-1; D possibly corresponds to TRBD1 (5 bases). The CDR3 is 14 residues long. The germline V gene encodes CDR1 SGHRS and CDR2 YFSETQ. Trimming left V 4 bases short and J 2 bases short, with 13 bases between. The chain's CDR3 is CASSPVGQAYEQYF. CDR3 sequence (DNA): TGCGCCAGCAGCCCTGTGGGGCAAGCCTACGAGCAGTACTTC.

This chain links TRBV6-5 with TRBJ1-2; 8 bases agree with TRBD1. V lost 6 bases, J lost 11 bases, and 5 bases stayed unmatched. The CDR3 is 11 amino acids. Germline V CDR1 and CDR2: MNHEY, SVGAGI. CDR3 amino acids: CASRQGARYTF. The CDR3 region has the DNA TGTGCCAGCAGGCAGGGGGCTAGGTACACCTTC.

J is TRBJ1-1 and V is TRBV2, with D possibly being TRBD1 (6 bases). CDR3 length: 11 amino acids. Deletions cut 6 bases from V and 8 bases from J, with 10 bases between. The germline V gene encodes CDR1 SNHLY and CDR2 FYNNEI. The CDR3 sequence is CASRAGTEAFF. CDR3 coding DNA: TGTGCCAGCAGGGCCGGGACAGAAGCTTTCTTT.

The V gene is TRBV9, the J gene TRBJ2-1; the match to TRBD2 covers 16 bases. CDR3 size: 24 residues. With V trimmed by 0 bases and J by 1 base, 19 bases remained unmatched. Germline CDR1 and CDR2: SGDLS and YYNGEE. CDR3 residues: CASSVGLGMGPGLAGGRSYNEQFF. DNA for the CDR3: TGTGCCAGCAGCGTAGGGCTGGGGATGGGGCCGGGACTAGCGGGGGGGAGGTCCTACAATGAGCAGTTCTTC. The full variable domain, with the rest looked up from reference TRBV9 and TRBJ2-1, is DSGVTQTPKHLITATGQRVTLRCSPRSGDLSVYWYQQSLDQGLQFLIQYYNGEERAKGNILERFSAQQFPDLHSELNLSSLELGDSALYFCASSVGLGMGPGLAGGRSYNEQFFGPGTRLTVL.

The CDR3 DNA reads as TGTGCCAGCAGCGTAGAAGGGGGTTCTTGGGAAAAACTGTTTTTT. Translating it yields CASSVEGGSWEKLFF. The V call is TRBV9, the J call TRBJ1-4; tentative D call: TRBD1 (6 bases). The germline V gene encodes CDR1 SGDLS and CDR2 YYNGEE. V lost 0 bases, J lost 8 bases, and 14 bases lay in between. The CDR3 sequence is 15 residues long.

J is TRBJ1-5 and V is TRBV30, with unresolved D. V lost 0 bases and J lost 6, with 12 bases in between. Germline assignment: CDR1 GTSNPN and CDR2 SVGIG (reference sequence). This CDR3 region has 14 residues. The CDR3 sequence: CAWSVSWGSQPQHF. CDR3 DNA: TGTGCCTGGAGTGTATCATGGGGTAGTCAGCCCCAGCATTTT. Supplemented by reference TRBV30 and TRBJ1-5, the full variable domain reads SQTIHQWPATLVQPVGSPLSLECTVEGTSNPNLYWYRQAAGRGLQLLFYSVGIGQISSEVPQNLSASRPQDRQFILSSKKLLLSDSGFYLCAWSVSWGSQPQHFGDGTRLSIL.